The entry below gives a single TCR beta chain sequence along with its context. Its antigen is as yet unknown. Expansion with viral peptide pools was applied to antigen-specific CD4+ T cells by the ViraFEST assay prior to sequencing. Cultured cells yielded isolated CD4+ T cells after roughly 11 days. Subjects were given two BNT162b2 or mRNA-1273 vaccine doses. This sample was taken from a study of vaccination effects on CD4 cells after COVID-19. The CDR3 totals 16 residues. Germline assignment: CDR1 SGHRS and CDR2 YFSETQ. The J segment lost 6 bases and the V segment lost 1 base, leaving 7 bases of the junction unmatched. The repertoire was sequenced with immunoSEQ multiplex PCR; TCRdb's copy has only in-frame clones and lacks some. The table includes 13,000 to 15,000 clones, over 55% detected once.

This sequence joins TRBV5-1 and TRBJ2-3; 11 bases are shared with TRBD2. The starting material was CD4+ T cells from PBMCs cultured with SARS-CoV-2 spike peptides, obtained after COVID-19 vaccination. This TCR derives from a human donor who received a COVID-19 vaccine. The CDR3 DNA sequence: TGCGCCAGCAGCTTGCCTAGCGGGGGGTCCGGGGATACGCAGTATTTT. This encodes CASSLPSGGSGDTQYF.